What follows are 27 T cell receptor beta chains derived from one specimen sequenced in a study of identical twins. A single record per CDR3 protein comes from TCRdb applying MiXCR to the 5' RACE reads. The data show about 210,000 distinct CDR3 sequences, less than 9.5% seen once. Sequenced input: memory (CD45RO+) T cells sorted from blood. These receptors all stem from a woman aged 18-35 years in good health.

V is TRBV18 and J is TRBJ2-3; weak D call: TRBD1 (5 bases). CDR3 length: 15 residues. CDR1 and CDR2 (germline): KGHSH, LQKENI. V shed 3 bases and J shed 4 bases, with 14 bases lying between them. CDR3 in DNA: TGTGCCAGCTCACCGGTCAGGGTCGTCGCAGATACGCAGTATTTT. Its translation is CASSPVRVVADTQYF.

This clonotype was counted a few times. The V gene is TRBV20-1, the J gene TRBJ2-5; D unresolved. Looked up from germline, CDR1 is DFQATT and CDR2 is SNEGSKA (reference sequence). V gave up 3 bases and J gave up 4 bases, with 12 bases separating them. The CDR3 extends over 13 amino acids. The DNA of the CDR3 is TGCAGTGCTAGTCGGGCCCTCGGAGAGACCCAGTACTTC. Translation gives CSASRALGETQYF.

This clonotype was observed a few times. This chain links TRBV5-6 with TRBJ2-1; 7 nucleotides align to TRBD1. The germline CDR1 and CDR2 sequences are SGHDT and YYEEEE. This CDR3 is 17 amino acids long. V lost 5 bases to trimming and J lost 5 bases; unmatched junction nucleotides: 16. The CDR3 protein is CASSGQAKAYNDNEQFF. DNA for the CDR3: TGTGCCAGCAGTGGACAGGCAAAAGCCTACAACGACAATGAGCAGTTCTTC.

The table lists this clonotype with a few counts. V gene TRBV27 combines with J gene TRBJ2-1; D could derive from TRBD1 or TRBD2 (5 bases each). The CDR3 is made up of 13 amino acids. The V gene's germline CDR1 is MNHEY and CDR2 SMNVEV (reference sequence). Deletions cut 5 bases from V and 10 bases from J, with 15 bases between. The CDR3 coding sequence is TGTGCCAGCAGTCGTTACATTTGGGACGAGCAGTTCTTC. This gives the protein CASSRYIWDEQFF.

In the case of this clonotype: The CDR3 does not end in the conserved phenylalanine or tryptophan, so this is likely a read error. The CDR3 is CASSSSRGAGDTQYI. In DNA form, the CDR3 reads TGTGCCAGCAGCTCCTCCCGGGGGGCCGGAGATACGCAGTATATT. The V call is TRBV12-3 or TRBV12-4, the J call TRBJ2-3; a weak D match, TRBD2 (7 bases). The CDR3 extends over 15 amino acids. Trimming left V 6 bases short and J 5 bases short, with 18 bases between.

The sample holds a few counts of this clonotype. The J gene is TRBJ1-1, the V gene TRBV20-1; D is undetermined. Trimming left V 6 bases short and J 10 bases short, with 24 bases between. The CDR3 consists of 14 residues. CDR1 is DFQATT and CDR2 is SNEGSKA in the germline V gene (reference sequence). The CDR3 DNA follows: TGCAGTGCCGCCCGAGGAGGTTCTAGGAGCCGAGCTTTCTTT. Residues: CSAARGGSRSRAFF.

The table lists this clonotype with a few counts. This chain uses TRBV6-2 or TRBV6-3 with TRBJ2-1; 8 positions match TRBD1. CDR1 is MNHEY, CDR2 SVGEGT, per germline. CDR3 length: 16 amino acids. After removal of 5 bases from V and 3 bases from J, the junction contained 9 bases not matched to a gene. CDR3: CASSPGQGESYNEQFF. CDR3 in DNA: TGTGCCAGCAGTCCCGGACAGGGCGAAAGCTACAATGAGCAGTTCTTC.

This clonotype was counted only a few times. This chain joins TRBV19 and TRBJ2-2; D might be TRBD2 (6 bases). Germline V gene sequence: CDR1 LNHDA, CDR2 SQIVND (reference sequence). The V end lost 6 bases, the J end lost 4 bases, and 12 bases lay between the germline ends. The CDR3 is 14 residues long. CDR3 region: CASSPAGTTGELFF. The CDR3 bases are TGTGCCAGTAGCCCGGCGGGGACCACCGGGGAGCTGTTTTTT.

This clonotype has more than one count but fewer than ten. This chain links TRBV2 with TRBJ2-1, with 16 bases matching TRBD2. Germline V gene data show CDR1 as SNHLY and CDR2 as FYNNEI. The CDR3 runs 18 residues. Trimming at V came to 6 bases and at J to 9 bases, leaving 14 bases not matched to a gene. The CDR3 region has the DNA TGTGCCAGCAGCAGGACCGGGGGACTAGCGGGAGGGCCGGGTGAGCAGTTCTTC. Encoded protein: CASSRTGGLAGGPGEQFF. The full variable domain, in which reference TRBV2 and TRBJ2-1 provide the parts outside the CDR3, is EPEVTQTPSHQVTQMGQEVILRCVPISNHLYFYWYRQILGQKVEFLVSFYNNEISEKSEIFDDQFSVERPDGSNFTLKIRSTKLEDSAMYFCASSRTGGLAGGPGEQFFGPGTRLTVL.

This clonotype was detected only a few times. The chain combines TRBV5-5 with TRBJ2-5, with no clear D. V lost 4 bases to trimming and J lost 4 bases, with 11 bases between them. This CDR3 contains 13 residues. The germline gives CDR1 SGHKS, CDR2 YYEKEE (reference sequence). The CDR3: CASSGTALETQYF. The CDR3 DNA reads TGTGCCAGCAGCGGAACAGCTTTAGAGACCCAGTACTTC.

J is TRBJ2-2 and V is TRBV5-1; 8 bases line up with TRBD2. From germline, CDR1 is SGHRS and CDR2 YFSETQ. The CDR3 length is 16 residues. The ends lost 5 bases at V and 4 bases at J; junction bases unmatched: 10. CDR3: CASRPPGLGGTGELFF. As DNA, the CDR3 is TGCGCCAGCAGACCCCCGGGACTAGGGGGCACCGGGGAGCTGTTTTTT. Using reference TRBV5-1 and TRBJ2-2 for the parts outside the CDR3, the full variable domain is KAGVTQTPRYLIKTRGQQVTLSCSPISGHRSVSWYQQTPGQGLQFLFEYFSETQRNKGNFPGRFSGRQFSNSRSEMNVSTLELGDSALYLCASRPPGLGGTGELFFGEGSRLTVL.

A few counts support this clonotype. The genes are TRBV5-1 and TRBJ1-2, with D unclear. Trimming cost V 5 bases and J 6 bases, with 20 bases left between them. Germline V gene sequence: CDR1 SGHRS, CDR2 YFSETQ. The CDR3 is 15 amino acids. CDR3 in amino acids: CASSGRTARGDGYTF. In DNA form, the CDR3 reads TGCGCCAGCAGTGGTAGAACGGCCCGGGGTGATGGCTACACCTTC. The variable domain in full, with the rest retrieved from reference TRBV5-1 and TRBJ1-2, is KAGVTQTPRYLIKTRGQQVTLSCSPISGHRSVSWYQQTPGQGLQFLFEYFSETQRNKGNFPGRFSGRQFSNSRSEMNVSTLELGDSALYLCASSGRTARGDGYTFGSGTRLTVV.

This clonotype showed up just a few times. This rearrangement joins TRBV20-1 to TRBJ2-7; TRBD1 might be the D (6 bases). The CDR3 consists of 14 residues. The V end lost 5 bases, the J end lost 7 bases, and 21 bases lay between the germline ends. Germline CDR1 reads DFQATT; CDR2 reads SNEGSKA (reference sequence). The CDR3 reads CSAERGGYTGEQYF. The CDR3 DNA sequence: TGCAGTGCTGAAAGAGGGGGTTACACGGGGGAGCAGTACTTC.

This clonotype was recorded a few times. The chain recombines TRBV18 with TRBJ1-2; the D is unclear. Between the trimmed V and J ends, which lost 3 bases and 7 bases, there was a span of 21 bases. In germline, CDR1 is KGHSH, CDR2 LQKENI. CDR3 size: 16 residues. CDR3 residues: CASSPYQSPERSGYTF. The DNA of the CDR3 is TGTGCCAGCTCACCCTACCAGTCCCCCGAGAGGTCTGGCTACACCTTC. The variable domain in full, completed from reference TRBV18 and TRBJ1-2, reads NAGVMQNPRHLVRRRGQEARLRCSPMKGHSHVYWYRQLPEEGLKFMVYLQKENIIDESGMPKERFSAEFPKEGPSILRIQQVVRGDSAAYFCASSPYQSPERSGYTFGSGTRLTVV.

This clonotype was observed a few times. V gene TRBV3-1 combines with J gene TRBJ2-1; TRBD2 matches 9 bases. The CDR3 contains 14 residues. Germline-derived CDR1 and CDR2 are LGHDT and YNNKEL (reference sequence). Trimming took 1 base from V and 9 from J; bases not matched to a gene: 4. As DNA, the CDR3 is TGTGCCAGCAGCCAAGTACTAGCGGGTAGTGAGCAGTTCTTC. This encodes CASSQVLAGSEQFF.

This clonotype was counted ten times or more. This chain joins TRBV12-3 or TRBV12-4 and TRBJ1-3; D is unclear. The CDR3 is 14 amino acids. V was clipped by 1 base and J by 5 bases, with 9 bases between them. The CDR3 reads CASSLVPPRNTIYF. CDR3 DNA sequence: TGTGCCAGCAGTTTAGTCCCTCCTAGAAACACCATATATTTT.

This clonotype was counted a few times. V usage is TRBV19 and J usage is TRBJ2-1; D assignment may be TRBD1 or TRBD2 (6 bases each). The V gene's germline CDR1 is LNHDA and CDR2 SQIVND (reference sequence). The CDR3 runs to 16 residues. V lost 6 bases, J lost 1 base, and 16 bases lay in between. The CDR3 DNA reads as TGTGCCAGTAGCCAGAAGGGGGGAAGGTCCTACAATGAGCAGTTCTTC. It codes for CASSQKGGRSYNEQFF.

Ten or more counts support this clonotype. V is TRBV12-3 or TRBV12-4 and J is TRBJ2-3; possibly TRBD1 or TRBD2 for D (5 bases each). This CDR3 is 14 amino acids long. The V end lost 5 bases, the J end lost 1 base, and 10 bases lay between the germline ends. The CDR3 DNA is TGTGCCAGCAGTACCCGGGGCGGCACAGATACGCAGTATTTT. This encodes CASSTRGGTDTQYF.

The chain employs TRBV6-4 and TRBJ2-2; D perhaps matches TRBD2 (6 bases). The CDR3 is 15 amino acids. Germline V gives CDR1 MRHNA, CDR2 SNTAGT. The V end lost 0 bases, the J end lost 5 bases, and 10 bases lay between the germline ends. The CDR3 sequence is CASSDSRRGTGELFF. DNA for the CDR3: TGTGCCAGCAGTGACTCGAGACGGGGGACCGGGGAGCTGTTTTTT.

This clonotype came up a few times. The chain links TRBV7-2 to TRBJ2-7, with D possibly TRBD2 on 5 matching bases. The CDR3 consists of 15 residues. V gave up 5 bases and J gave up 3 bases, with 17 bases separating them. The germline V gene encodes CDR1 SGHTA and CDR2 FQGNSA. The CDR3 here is CASSAAGEGFYEQYF. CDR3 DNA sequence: TGTGCCAGCAGCGCGGCGGGTGAAGGATTCTACGAGCAGTACTTC.

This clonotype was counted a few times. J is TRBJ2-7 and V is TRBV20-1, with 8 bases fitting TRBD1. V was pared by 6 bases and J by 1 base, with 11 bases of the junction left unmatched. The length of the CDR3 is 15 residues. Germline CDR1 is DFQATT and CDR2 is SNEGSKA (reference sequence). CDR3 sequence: CSAQGAGGYSYEQYF. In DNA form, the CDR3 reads TGCAGTGCCCAGGGGGCCGGGGGATATTCCTACGAGCAGTACTTC.

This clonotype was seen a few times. The CDR3 region has the DNA TGCGCCAGCAGGGGGACTAGCGGGGGGGACTACGGGGAGCTGTTTTTT. It encodes CASRGTSGGDYGELFF. The J gene is TRBJ2-2, the V gene TRBV10-2; 16 bases are a match to TRBD2. J lost 7 bases, V lost 6 bases, and 5 bases had no gene match. Germline lookup yields CDR1 WSHSY and CDR2 SAAADI. The CDR3 covers 16 residues.

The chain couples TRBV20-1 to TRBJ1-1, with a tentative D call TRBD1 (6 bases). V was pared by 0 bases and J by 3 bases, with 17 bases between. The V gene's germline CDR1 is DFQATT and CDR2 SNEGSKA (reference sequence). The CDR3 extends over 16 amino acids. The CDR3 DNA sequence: TGCAGTGCTAGAGATCGCAGGGGTGGAGGGGACACTGAAGCTTTCTTT. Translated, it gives CSARDRRGGGDTEAFF.

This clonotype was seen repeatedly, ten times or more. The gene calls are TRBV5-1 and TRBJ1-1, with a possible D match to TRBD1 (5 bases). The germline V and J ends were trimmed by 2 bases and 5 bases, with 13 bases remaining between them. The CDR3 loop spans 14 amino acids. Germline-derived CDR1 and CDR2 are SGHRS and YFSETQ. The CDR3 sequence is CASSFIDSWTEAFF. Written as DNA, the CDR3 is TGCGCCAGCAGCTTTATCGACAGCTGGACTGAAGCTTTCTTT. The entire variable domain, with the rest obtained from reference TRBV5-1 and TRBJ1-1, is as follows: KAGVTQTPRYLIKTRGQQVTLSCSPISGHRSVSWYQQTPGQGLQFLFEYFSETQRNKGNFPGRFSGRQFSNSRSEMNVSTLELGDSALYLCASSFIDSWTEAFFGQGTRLTVV.

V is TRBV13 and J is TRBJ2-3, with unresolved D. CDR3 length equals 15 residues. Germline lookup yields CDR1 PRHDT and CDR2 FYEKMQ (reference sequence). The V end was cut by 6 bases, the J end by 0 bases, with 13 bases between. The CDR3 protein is CASRRAEKSTDTQYF. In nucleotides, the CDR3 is TGTGCCAGCAGAAGGGCGGAAAAGAGCACAGATACGCAGTATTTT. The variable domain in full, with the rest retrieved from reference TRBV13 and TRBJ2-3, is AAGVIQSPRHLIKEKRETATLKCYPIPRHDTVYWYQQGPGQDPQFLISFYEKMQSDKGSIPDRFSAQQFSDYHSELNMSSLELGDSALYFCASRRAEKSTDTQYFGPGTRLTVL.

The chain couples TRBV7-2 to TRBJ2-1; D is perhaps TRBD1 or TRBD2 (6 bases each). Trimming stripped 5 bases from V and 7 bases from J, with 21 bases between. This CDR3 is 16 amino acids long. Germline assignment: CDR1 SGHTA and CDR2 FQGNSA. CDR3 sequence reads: CASSRGWPRGGNEQFF. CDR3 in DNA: TGTGCCAGCAGCCGAGGGTGGCCCAGGGGAGGAAATGAGCAGTTCTTC.

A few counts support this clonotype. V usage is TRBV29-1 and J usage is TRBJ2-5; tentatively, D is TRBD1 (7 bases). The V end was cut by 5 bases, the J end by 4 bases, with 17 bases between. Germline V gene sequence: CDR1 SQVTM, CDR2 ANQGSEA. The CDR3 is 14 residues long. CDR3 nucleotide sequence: TGCAGCGTTTCCGGGAGACAGGGTTCAGAGACCCAGTACTTC. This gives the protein CSVSGRQGSETQYF.